This T cell receptor beta chain derives from a study of shared clonotypes between healthy human individuals. In germline, CDR1 is PRHDT, CDR2 FYEKMQ (reference sequence). The J segment lost 8 bases and the V segment lost 4 bases, leaving 8 bases of the junction unmatched. The length of the CDR3 is 15 residues. Generated by immunoSEQ multiplex PCR, the TCRdb table keeps only in-frame clones and is missing some. This table has 550,000 to 800,000 clones, less than 95% appearing once. The chain carries TRBV13 and TRBJ1-4, with TRBD1 matching 9 bases. The sequence came from a man in his late teens or twenties in good health. Some clones in this sample may be carry-over from other donors' samples. The sample taken for sequencing was memory CD8+ T cells from PBMCs. The subset: CD45RO+ cells pooled with CCR7-negative TemRA cells. CDR3 loop: CASSSTGTGSEKLFF. CDR3 DNA sequence: TGTGCCAGCAGCTCTACCGGGACAGGGAGCGAAAAACTGTTTTTT.